The clone carrying this T cell receptor beta chain was counted only a few times. Antigen specificity is unknown. MiXCR was run by TCRdb on the 5' RACE reads, yielding one entry per CDR3 protein. Among about 140,000 distinct CDR3 sequences listed, around 13% were seen once. The sample belongs to a study of T-cell memory formation after mild COVID-19. Points from the study as a whole: The pre-infection memory compartment contained some responding clones, suggesting cross-reactive memory joined. CD4+ bias marked clones expanding day 15 to 37, unlike balanced contracting clones.

Germline values: CDR1 ENHRY, CDR2 SYGVKD. Trimming took 4 bases from V and 6 from J; bases not matched to a gene: 19. The CDR3 runs to 19 residues. The chain is built from TRBV10-3 and TRBJ2-3, with 10 bases aligning to TRBD2. Sequenced material: PBMCs or a T cell subset sorted from them (not recorded which). This sequence was found in an adult woman who had mild COVID-19 (a few samples of this study predate the infection). Cell type and time point are not known. For the CDR3, the DNA is TGTGCCATCAGTGCCGTCGGTGGAGCGGAGCGGGAGGGCCGGGATACGCAGTATTTT. Translation gives CAISAVGGAEREGRDTQYF.